These T cell receptor beta chains were read from a single sample in a study of blood T cell repertoires in COVID-19. Assay: immunoSEQ multiplex PCR; the TCRdb copy retains only in-frame clones and omits some. The table records 250,000 or so clones, 80% to 90% of them present only once. Sequenced sample: PBMCs or T cells enriched from blood (not recorded which). These receptors all come from a woman between 35 and 50 years old who had been exposed to COVID-19. The CDR3 runs from the conserved cysteine through the conserved F or W. A D gene is named only where the DNA matches it firmly. The size entry is marked missing in some rows and otherwise reads once, few, many or a size class.

>-|TRBV3-1/TRBV3-2|-|TRBJ1-5
CASSQDRGGQPQHF
TGTGCCAGCAGCCAAGATAGAGGCGGTCAGCCCCAGCATTTT
>-|TRBV7-9|-|TRBJ1-1
CASSFVQGEAFF
TGTGCCAGCAGCTTTGTGCAGGGTGAAGCTTTCTTT
>-|TRBV29-1|TRBD1|TRBJ2-2
CSVGRQGIGGELFF
TGCAGCGTTGGGAGACAGGGAATCGGCGGGGAGCTGTTTTTT
>-|TRBV2|-|TRBJ2-3
CASSEYPHSPTDTQYF
TGTGCCAGCAGTGAATATCCTCACTCACCCACAGATACGCAGTATTTT
>-|TRBV10-3|TRBD1|TRBJ2-1
CAISATGAPGNEQFF
TGTGCCATCAGTGCGACAGGGGCCCCTGGGAATGAGCAGTTCTTC
>-|TRBV5-1|-|TRBJ2-7
CASSLDTFAYEQYF
TGCGCCAGCAGCTTGGACACGTTCGCCTACGAGCAGTACTTC
>few|TRBV5-6|-|TRBJ1-5
CASSSVGGIQPQHF
TGTGCCAGCAGCTCCGTCGGGGGAATTCAGCCCCAGCATTTT
>-|TRBV10-3|-|TRBJ2-1
CAIKDSSSYNEQFF
TGTGCCATCAAAGACAGCAGTTCGTACAATGAGCAGTTCTTC
>-|TRBV9|TRBD2|TRBJ2-3
CASSVDGSGKGDTQYF
TGTGCCAGCAGCGTAGACGGTAGCGGGAAAGGGGATACGCAGTATTTT
>-|TRBV6-5|TRBD1|TRBJ1-2
CASSYSGTGYYGYTF
TGTGCCAGCAGTTACTCGGGGACAGGTTACTATGGCTACACCTTC
>-|TRBV2|-|TRBJ2-2
CASSEEGGELFF
TGTGCCAGCAGTGAGGAGGGCGGGGAGCTGTTTTTT
>-|TRBV6-5|TRBD1|TRBJ2-4
CASSYHRQGARNIQYF
TGTGCCAGCAGTTACCACCGACAGGGGGCGAGAAACATTCAGTACTTC
>-|TRBV19|-|TRBJ1-4
CASSGSSGNNEKLFF
TGTGCCAGTAGTGGTTCTTCGGGAAACAATGAAAAACTGTTTTTT
>once|TRBV19|-|TRBJ1-1
CASSLGGFNTEAFF
TGTGCCAGTTCCCTCGGGGGTTTTAACACTGAAGCTTTCTTT
>-|TRBV28|TRBD1|TRBJ1-3
CASSLTGAGNTIYF
TGTGCCAGCAGTCTTACAGGGGCTGGAAACACCATATATTTT
>-|TRBV4-3|-|TRBJ1-5
CASSQEPLTGLGQPQHF
TGCGCCAGCAGCCAAGAGCCGTTGACAGGCCTGGGTCAGCCCCAGCATTTT
>once|TRBV15|-|TRBJ1-3
CATSREVGGNSVNTIYF
TGTGCCACCAGCAGAGAAGTCGGGGGGAATTCTGTGAACACCATATATTTT
>-|TRBV21-1|-|TRBJ2-3
CASSTRQAPSSTDTQYF
TGTGCCAGCAGCACGCGACAGGCACCCTCTAGCACAGATACGCAGTATTTT
>-|TRBV9|TRBD1|TRBJ1-2
CASKSTGNYGYTF
TGTGCCAGCAAGTCGACAGGGAACTATGGCTACACCTTC
>-|TRBV5-1|-|TRBJ2-3
CASSLLAANTDTQYF
TGTGCCAGCAGCTTGCTAGCCGCGAACACAGATACGCAGTATTTT
>-|TRBV24-1|-|TRBJ1-4
CATSQGNEKLFF
TGTGCCACCAGTCAGGGAAATGAAAAACTGTTTTTT
>-|TRBV7-9|TRBD1|TRBJ1-4
CASSSGTEVGKLFF
TGTGCCAGCAGTTCCGGGACAGAGGTCGGAAAACTGTTTTTT
>few|TRBV7-9|-|TRBJ2-7
CASSLSGEQYF
TGTGCCAGCAGCTTGTCGGGAGAGCAGTACTTC
>few|TRBV9|-|TRBJ1-5
CASSGTASNQPQHF
TGTGCCAGCAGCGGGACAGCTAGCAATCAGCCCCAGCATTTT
>-|TRBV30|TRBD1|TRBJ1-1
CAWSGTGGRGTEAFF
TGTGCCTGGAGTGGGACAGGGGGGCGGGGGACTGAAGCTTTCTTT
>-|TRBV5-6|-|TRBJ1-5
CASSWRGPGQPQHF
TGTGCCAGCAGCTGGAGAGGCCCTGGGCAGCCCCAGCATTTT
>-|TRBV7-9|-|TRBJ2-5
CASSLGVSKETQYF
TGTGCCAGCAGCCTCGGGGTCTCGAAAGAGACCCAGTACTTC
>-|TRBV19|TRBD1|TRBJ1-3
CASSIDRQGPSGNTIYF
TGTGCCAGTAGTATTGATCGACAGGGCCCCTCTGGAAACACCATATATTTT
>-|TRBV3-1/TRBV3-2|-|TRBJ1-2
CASRPGGQLTGGYTF
TGTGCCAGCCGCCCCGGCGGCCAACTAACGGGAGGCTACACCTTC
>-|TRBV18|-|TRBJ1-5
CASSPRVRGGFQPQHF
TGTGCCAGCTCACCACGGGTCAGGGGTGGTTTTCAGCCCCAGCATTTT
>-|TRBV24-1|TRBD1|TRBJ1-3
CATSDFQGAGGNTIYF
TGTGCCACCAGTGATTTTCAGGGGGCGGGCGGAAACACCATATATTTT
>-|TRBV5-8|-|TRBJ1-4
CASSLGRGGEKLFF
TGTGCCAGCAGCTTGGGCAGGGGAGGGGAAAAACTGTTTTTT
>-|TRBV6-5|TRBD2|TRBJ2-2
CATGQGRVHGELFF
TGTGCCACTGGCCAAGGGAGGGTCCACGGGGAGCTGTTTTTT
>-|TRBV6-1|-|TRBJ1-3
CASSEARLGLYSGNTIYF
TGTGCCAGCAGTGAAGCGCGGTTAGGACTTTACTCTGGAAACACCATATATTTT
>-|TRBV7-9|TRBD1|TRBJ1-5
CASSPGDRANQPQHF
TGTGCCAGCAGCCCAGGGGACAGGGCCAATCAGCCCCAGCATTTT
>-|TRBV5-1|-|TRBJ2-7
CASSRDSYEQYF
TGCGCCAGTTCGAGGGACTCCTACGAGCAGTACTTC
>-|TRBV24-1|-|TRBJ2-2
CATRAPAGNTGELFF
TGTGCCACCAGGGCGCCAGCGGGGAACACCGGGGAGCTGTTTTTT
>-|TRBV7-3|TRBD2|TRBJ2-5
CASSLMASGSPLQETQYF
TGTGCCAGCAGCTTAATGGCTAGCGGGAGTCCCCTCCAAGAGACCCAGTACTTC
>-|TRBV5-1|-|TRBJ2-2
CATGMGTNTGELFF
TGTGCCACCGGAATGGGGACAAACACCGGGGAGCTGTTTTTT
>few|TRBV7-9|TRBD1|TRBJ1-5
CASSFGQGNQPQHF
TGTGCCAGCAGCTTTGGACAGGGCAATCAGCCCCAGCATTTT
>-|TRBV11-3|-|TRBJ2-2
CASSPFLGSPTGELFF
TGTGCCAGCAGCCCTTTTTTGGGCTCGCCCACCGGGGAGCTGTTTTTT
>-|TRBV10-3|-|TRBJ1-5
CAISSSNQPQHF
TGTGCCATCTCTAGCAGCAATCAGCCCCAGCATTTT
>-|TRBV25-1|-|TRBJ1-3
CASRQSGGGSASGNTIYF
TGTGCCAGCCGCCAATCGGGTGGAGGCAGTGCCTCTGGAAACACCATATATTTT
>-|TRBV19|-|TRBJ1-2
CASSQGQYGYTF
TGTGCCAGTAGCCAAGGACAGTACGGCTACACCTTC
>-|TRBV27|-|TRBJ2-7
CASSSWQAHSYEQYF
TGTGCCAGCAGTTCTTGGCAGGCACACTCCTACGAGCAGTACTTC
>-|TRBV20-1|-|TRBJ1-2
CSASSGLSLKGREGGYTF
TGCAGTGCTAGTTCCGGCCTGTCACTTAAGGGGCGGGAGGGAGGCTACACCTTC
>-|TRBV5-4|-|TRBJ1-1
CASSPGGAQVRNTEAFF
TGTGCCAGCAGTCCGGGAGGGGCGCAAGTCAGGAACACTGAAGCTTTCTTT
>once|TRBV20-1|-|TRBJ2-3
CSATNRDTQYF
TGCAGTGCTACTAACAGAGATACGCAGTATTTT
>-|TRBV6-5|TRBD1|TRBJ1-4
CASSYTGTGNEKLFF
TGTGCCAGCAGCTATACCGGGACAGGGAATGAAAAACTGTTTTTT
>-|TRBV7-2|-|TRBJ1-1
CASSRGMNTEAFF
TGTGCCAGCAGCCGGGGGATGAACACTGAAGCTTTCTTT
>-|TRBV7-2|TRBD2|TRBJ2-1
CASSLVLAGEQFF
TGTGCCAGCAGCTTGGTACTAGCGGGGGAACAGTTCTTC
>-|TRBV5-5|TRBD1|TRBJ1-2
CASSTGTAANYGYTF
TGTGCCAGCAGCACTGGGACAGCTGCTAACTATGGCTACACCTTC
>-|TRBV13|-|TRBJ2-1
CASSRGGYNEQFF
TGTGCCAGCAGCCGCGGTGGATACAATGAGCAGTTCTTC
>-|TRBV3-1/TRBV3-2|-|TRBJ1-1
CASRRVSGAEAFF
TGTGCCAGCAGGCGGGTCTCAGGCGCTGAAGCTTTCTTT
>-|TRBV10-3|TRBD2|TRBJ2-1
CAISETLAGGLNEQFF
TGTGCCATCAGTGAGACTTTAGCGGGAGGGTTGAATGAGCAGTTCTTC
>-|TRBV18|-|TRBJ1-2
CASAPGSPYGYTF
TGTGCCAGCGCACCGGGGAGCCCATATGGCTACACCTTC
>-|TRBV4-2|-|TRBJ1-2
CASSQVQGSTNYGYTF
TGTGCCAGCAGCCAAGTACAGGGCTCAACTAACTATGGCTACACCTTC
>-|TRBV2|TRBD2|TRBJ2-1
CASSEYRASGEMGNEQFF
TGTGCCAGCAGTGAATATCGGGCTAGCGGAGAAATGGGGAATGAGCAGTTCTTC